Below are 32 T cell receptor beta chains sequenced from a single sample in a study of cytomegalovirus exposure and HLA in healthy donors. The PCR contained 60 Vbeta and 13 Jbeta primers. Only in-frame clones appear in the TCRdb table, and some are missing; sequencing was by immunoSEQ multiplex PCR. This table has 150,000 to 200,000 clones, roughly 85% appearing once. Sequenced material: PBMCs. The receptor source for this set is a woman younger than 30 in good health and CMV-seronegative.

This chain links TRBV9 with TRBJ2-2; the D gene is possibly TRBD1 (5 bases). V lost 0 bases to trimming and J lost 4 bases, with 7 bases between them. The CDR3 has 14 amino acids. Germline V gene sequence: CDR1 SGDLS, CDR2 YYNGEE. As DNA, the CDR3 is TGTGCCAGCAGCGTAGGCAGGGCCACCGGGGAGCTGTTTTTT. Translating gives CASSVGRATGELFF.

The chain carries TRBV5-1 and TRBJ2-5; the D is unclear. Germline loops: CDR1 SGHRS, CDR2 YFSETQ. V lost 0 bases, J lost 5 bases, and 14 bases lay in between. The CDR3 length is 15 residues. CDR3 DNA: TGCGCCAGCAGCTTGGGCGCGGCGATGGTGGAGACCCAGTACTTC. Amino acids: CASSLGAAMVETQYF.

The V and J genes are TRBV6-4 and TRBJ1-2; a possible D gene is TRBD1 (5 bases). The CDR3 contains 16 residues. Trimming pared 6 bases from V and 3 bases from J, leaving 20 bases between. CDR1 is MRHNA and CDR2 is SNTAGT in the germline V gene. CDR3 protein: CASSAQRGTNHYGYTF. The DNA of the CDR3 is TGTGCCAGCAGCGCTCAAAGGGGAACTAATCACTATGGCTACACCTTC.

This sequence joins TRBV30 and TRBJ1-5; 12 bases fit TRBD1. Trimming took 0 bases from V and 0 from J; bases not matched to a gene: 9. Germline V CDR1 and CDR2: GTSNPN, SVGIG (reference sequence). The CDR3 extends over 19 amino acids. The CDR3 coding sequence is TGTGCCTGGAGTGTAAGGGGGACAGGGGGCCGCTATAGCAATCAGCCCCAGCATTTT. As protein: CAWSVRGTGGRYSNQPQHF.

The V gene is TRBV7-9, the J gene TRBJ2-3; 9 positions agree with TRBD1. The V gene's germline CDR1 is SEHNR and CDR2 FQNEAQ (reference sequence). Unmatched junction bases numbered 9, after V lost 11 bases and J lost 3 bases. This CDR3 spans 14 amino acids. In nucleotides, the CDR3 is TGTGCCGGAGTAGCGACAGGGGGAACAGATACGCAGTATTTT. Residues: CAGVATGGTDTQYF.

The CDR3 DNA reads as TGTGCCAGCAGCATACAGGTTTCCGGGGAGCTGTTTTTT. Protein: CASSIQVSGELFF. V is TRBV6-5 and J is TRBJ2-2; maybe TRBD1 (5 bases). Germline CDR1 reads MNHEY; CDR2 reads SVGAGI. V gave up 6 bases and J gave up 6 bases, with 11 bases separating them. This CDR3 region has 13 residues.

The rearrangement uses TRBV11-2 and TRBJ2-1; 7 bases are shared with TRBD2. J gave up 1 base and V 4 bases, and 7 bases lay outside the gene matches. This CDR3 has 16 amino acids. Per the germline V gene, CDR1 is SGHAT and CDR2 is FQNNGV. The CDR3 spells CASSSSGRGSYNEQFF. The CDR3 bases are TGTGCCAGCAGCTCTTCGGGGAGGGGATCCTACAATGAGCAGTTCTTC.

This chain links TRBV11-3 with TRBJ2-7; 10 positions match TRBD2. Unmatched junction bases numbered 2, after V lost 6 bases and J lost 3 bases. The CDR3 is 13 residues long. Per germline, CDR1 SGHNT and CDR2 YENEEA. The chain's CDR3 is CASRRTSGYEQYV. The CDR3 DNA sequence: TGTGCCAGCAGGAGGACTAGCGGCTACGAGCAGTACGTC.

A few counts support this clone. In DNA form, the CDR3 reads TGTGCCAGCAGCTTAGCAGGGGTTGGCGAGCAGTACGTC. Translated, it gives CASSLAGVGEQYV. This chain uses TRBV7-6 with TRBJ2-7; tentative D call: TRBD1 (5 bases). V shed 0 bases and J shed 6 bases, with 9 bases lying between them. The germline CDR1 and CDR2 sequences are SGHVS and FNYEAQ. The CDR3 consists of 13 residues.

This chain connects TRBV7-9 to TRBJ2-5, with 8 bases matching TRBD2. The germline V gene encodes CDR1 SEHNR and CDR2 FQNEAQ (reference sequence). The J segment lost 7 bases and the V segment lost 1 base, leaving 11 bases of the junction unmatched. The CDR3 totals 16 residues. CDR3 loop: CASSLGSSGTVGTQYF. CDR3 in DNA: TGTGCCAGCAGCTTAGGGAGTAGCGGGACGGTAGGGACCCAGTACTTC.

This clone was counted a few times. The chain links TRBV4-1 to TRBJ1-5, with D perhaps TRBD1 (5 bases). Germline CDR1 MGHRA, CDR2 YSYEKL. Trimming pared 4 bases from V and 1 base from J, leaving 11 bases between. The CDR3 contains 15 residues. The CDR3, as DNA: TGCGCCAGCAGCCGCGGGGACCGCAGCAATCAGCCCCAGCATTTT. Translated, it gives CASSRGDRSNQPQHF.

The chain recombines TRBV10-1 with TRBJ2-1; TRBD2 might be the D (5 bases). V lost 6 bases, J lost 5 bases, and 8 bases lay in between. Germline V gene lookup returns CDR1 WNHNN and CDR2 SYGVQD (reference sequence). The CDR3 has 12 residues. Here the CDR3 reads CASSAGDNEQFF. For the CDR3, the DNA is TGCGCCAGCAGCGCCGGGGACAATGAGCAGTTCTTC.

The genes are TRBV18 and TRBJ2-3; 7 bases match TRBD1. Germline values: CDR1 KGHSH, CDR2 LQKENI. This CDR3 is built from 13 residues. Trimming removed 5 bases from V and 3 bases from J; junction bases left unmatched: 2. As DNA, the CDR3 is TGTGCCAGCTCAAGGGGACAGACAGATACGCAGTATTTT. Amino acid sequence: CASSRGQTDTQYF.

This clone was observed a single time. The CDR3, as DNA: TGTGCCAGCAGCCTGCAGACAGCCGGTGCTAACTATGGCTACACCTTC. Amino acid sequence: CASSLQTAGANYGYTF. This rearrangement joins TRBV5-8 to TRBJ1-2; D is perhaps TRBD1 (5 bases). Germline assignment: CDR1 SGHTS and CDR2 YDEGEE. The CDR3 consists of 16 residues. Trimming pared 4 bases from V and 0 bases from J, leaving 16 bases between.

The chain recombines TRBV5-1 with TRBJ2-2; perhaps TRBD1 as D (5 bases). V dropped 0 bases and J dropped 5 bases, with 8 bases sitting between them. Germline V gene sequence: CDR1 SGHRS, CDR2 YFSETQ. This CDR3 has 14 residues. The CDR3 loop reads CASSLEGYTGELFF. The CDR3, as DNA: TGCGCCAGCAGCTTGGAGGGGTATACCGGGGAGCTGTTTTTT.

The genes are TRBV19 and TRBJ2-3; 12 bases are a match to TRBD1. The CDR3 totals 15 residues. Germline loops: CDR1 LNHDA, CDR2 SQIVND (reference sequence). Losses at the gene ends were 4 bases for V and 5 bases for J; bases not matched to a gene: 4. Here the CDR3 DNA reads TGTGCCAGTAGTAGGGACAGGGGGCTCGTAGATACGCAGTATTTT. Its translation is CASSRDRGLVDTQYF. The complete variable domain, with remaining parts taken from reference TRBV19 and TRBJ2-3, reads DGGITQSPKYLFRKEGQNVTLSCEQNLNHDAMYWYRQDPGQGLRLIYYSQIVNDFQKGDIAEGYSVSREKKESFPLTVTSAQKNPTAFYLCASSRDRGLVDTQYFGPGTRLTVL.

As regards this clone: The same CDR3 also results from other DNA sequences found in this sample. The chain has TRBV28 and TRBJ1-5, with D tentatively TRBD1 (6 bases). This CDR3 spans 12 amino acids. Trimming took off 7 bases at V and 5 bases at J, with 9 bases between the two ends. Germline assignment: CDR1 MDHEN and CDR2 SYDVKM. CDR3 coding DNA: TGTGCCAGCAACAGGGATTATCAGCCCCAGCATTTT. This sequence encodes CASNRDYQPQHF.

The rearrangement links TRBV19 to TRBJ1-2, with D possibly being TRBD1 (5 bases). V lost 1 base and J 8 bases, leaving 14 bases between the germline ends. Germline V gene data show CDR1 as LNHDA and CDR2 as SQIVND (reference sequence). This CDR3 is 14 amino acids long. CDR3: CASSIVGAGYGYTF. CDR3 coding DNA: TGTGCCAGTAGTATAGTTGGGGCAGGGTACGGCTACACCTTC. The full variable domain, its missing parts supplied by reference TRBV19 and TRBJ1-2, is DGGITQSPKYLFRKEGQNVTLSCEQNLNHDAMYWYRQDPGQGLRLIYYSQIVNDFQKGDIAEGYSVSREKKESFPLTVTSAQKNPTAFYLCASSIVGAGYGYTFGSGTRLTVV.

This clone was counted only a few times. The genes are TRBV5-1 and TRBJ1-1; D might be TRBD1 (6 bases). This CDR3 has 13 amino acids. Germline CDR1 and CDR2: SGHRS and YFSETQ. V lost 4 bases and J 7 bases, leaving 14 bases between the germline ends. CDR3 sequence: CASSRGEGFEAFF. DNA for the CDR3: TGCGCCAGCAGCAGGGGGGAGGGGTTTGAAGCTTTCTTT.

Here the CDR3 DNA reads TGTGCCAGCAGCGGCCCAGAACGGACCCAGTACTTC. Translated, it gives CASSGPERTQYF. This sequence joins TRBV9 and TRBJ2-5; no reliable D call. The V gene's germline CDR1 is SGDLS and CDR2 YYNGEE. This CDR3 spans 12 amino acids. Trimming removed 3 bases at V and 7 bases at J, with 10 bases between.

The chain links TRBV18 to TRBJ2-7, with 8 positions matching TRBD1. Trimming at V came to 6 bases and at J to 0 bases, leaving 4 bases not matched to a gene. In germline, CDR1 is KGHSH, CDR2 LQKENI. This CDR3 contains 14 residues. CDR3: CASSGGQGSYEQYF. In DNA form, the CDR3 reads TGTGCCAGCTCGGGAGGACAGGGCTCCTACGAGCAGTACTTC.

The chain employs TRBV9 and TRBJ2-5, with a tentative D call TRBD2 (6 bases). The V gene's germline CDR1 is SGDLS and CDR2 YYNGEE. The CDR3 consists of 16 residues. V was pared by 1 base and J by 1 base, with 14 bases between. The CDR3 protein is CASSVYGAGRQETQYF. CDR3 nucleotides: TGTGCCAGCAGCGTATACGGAGCGGGTCGCCAAGAGACCCAGTACTTC.

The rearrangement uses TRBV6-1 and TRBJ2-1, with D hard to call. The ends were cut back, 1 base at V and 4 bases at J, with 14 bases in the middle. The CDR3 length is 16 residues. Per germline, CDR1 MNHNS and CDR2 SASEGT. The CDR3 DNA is TGTGCCAGCAGTGAAGGTTGGGCGACCTTATACAATGAGCAGTTCTTC. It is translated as CASSEGWATLYNEQFF.

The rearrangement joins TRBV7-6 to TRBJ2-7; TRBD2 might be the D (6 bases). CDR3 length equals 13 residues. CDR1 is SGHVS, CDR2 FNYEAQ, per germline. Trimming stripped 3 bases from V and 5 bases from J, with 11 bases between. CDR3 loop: CASSFGGIDEQYF. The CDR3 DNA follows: TGTGCCAGCAGCTTCGGGGGTATCGACGAGCAGTACTTC.

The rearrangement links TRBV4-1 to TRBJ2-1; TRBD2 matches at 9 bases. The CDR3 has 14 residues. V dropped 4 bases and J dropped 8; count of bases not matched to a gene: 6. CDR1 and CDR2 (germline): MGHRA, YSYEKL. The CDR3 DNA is TGCGCCAGCAGCCTTAGCGGGAGAGGCTATGAGCAGTTCTTC. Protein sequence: CASSLSGRGYEQFF.

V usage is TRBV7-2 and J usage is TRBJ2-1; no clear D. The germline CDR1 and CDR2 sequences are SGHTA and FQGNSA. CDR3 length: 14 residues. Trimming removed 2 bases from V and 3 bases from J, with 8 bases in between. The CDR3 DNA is TGTGCCAGCAGCTTATCCCCCAGCTACAATGAGCAGTTCTTC. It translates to CASSLSPSYNEQFF.

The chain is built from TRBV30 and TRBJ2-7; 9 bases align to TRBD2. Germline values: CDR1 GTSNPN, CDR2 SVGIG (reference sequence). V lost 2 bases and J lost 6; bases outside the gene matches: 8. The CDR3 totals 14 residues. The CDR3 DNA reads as TGTGCCTGGAGTCCGGCGGGAGGGCCGTGCGAGCAGTACTTC. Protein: CAWSPAGGPCEQYF.

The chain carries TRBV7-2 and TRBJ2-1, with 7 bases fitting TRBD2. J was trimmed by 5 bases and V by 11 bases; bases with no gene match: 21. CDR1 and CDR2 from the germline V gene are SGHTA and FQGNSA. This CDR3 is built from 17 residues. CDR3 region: CADELAGGPGSNNEQFF. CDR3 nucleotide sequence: TGTGCCGACGAATTAGCGGGCGGGCCTGGCTCGAACAATGAGCAGTTCTTC.

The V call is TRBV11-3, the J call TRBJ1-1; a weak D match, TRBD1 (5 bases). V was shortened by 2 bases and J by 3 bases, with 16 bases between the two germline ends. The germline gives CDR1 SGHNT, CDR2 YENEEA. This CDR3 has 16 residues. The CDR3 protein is CASSLTPRGKYTEAFF. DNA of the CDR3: TGTGCCAGCAGCTTAACCCCTAGGGGAAAGTACACTGAAGCTTTCTTT.

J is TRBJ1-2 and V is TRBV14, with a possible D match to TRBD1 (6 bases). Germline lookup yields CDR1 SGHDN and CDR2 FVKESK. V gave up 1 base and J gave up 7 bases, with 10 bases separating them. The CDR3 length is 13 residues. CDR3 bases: TGTGCCAGCAGCCAAGTCTTCAGGGGTGGCTACACCTTC. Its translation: CASSQVFRGGYTF.

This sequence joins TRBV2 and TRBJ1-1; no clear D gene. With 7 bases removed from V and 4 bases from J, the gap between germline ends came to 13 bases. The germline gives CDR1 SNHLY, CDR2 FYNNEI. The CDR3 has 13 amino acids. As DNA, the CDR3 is TGTGCCAGCACCCCCCGGGGAGGCACTGAAGCTTTCTTT. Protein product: CASTPRGGTEAFF.

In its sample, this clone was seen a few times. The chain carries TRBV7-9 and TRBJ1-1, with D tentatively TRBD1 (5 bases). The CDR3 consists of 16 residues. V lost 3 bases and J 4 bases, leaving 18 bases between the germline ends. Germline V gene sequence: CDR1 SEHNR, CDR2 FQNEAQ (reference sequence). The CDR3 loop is CASSFVPTATGTEAFF. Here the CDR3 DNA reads TGTGCCAGCAGCTTTGTCCCGACAGCGACTGGCACTGAAGCTTTCTTT.